This entry is about one T cell receptor beta chain. The entry originates in a study of metastatic and nonmetastatic thyroid tumors. Study-level information: The study looked at repertoires side by side in blood and in tumor or nodule tissue from malignant and benign thyroid patients.

TCRdb reprocessed the PCR reads using MiXCR. The sample has around 6,200 clones; roughly a third are singletons. Before thyroid surgery, none of the patients had received any treatment. Trimming stripped 2 bases from V and 2 bases from J, with 10 bases between. From germline, CDR1 is SGHRS and CDR2 YFSETQ. This CDR3 is built from 14 residues. V gene TRBV5-1 combines with J gene TRBJ1-1, with D possibly being TRBD1 (5 bases). Sequencing was done on a sample of adjacent normal tissue. This receptor was obtained from a female donor with papillary thyroid cancer or a benign thyroid nodule (not recorded which). Some clones in this sample may be carry-over from other donors' samples. The CDR3 nucleotides are TGCGCCAGCAGCTTTGGGGGGAGTAACACTGAAGCTTTCTTT. This translates into CASSFGGSNTEAFF.